Presented here are 10 T cell receptor beta chains from one specimen sequenced in a study of T cell repertoires in cytomegalovirus infection. TCRdb re-analysed the reads in MiXCR, keeping a single row per CDR3 protein. The sample holds some 680,000 distinct CDR3 sequences; about a third are singletons and the top ten take around 3%. Sequencing used PBMCs. The source of these receptors is a human donor in good health (CMV status not recorded). Some clones in this sample may be carry-over from other donors' samples.

The chain is built from TRBV28 and TRBJ2-1; TRBD2 matches 7 bases. The CDR3 sequence is 15 residues long. Germline CDR1 and CDR2: MDHEN and SYDVKM. The V segment lost 10 bases and the J segment 0 bases; nucleotides outside the gene matches: 9. CDR3 loop: CATKRGHSSYNEQFF. CDR3 in DNA: TGTGCCACTAAGCGGGGCCACAGCTCCTACAATGAGCAGTTCTTC.

V is TRBV24-1 and J is TRBJ1-1; 9 bases map to TRBD1. After removal of 2 bases from V and 5 bases from J, the junction contained 11 bases not matched to a gene. Germline V CDR1 and CDR2: KGHDR, SFDVKD. The CDR3 totals 17 residues. CDR3 sequence reads: CATSDSSGQGKSTEAFF. DNA of the CDR3: TGTGCCACCAGTGATTCGTCGGGACAGGGTAAGAGTACTGAAGCTTTCTTT.

The V and J genes are TRBV5-4 and TRBJ2-7; TRBD1 might be the D (6 bases). This CDR3 contains 13 residues. Trimming pared 5 bases from V and 4 bases from J, leaving 13 bases between. Germline lookup yields CDR1 SGHNT and CDR2 YYREEE (reference sequence). This chain's CDR3 is CASSGRGSYEQYF. Here the CDR3 DNA reads TGTGCCAGCAGTGGAAGGGGGTCATACGAGCAGTACTTC.

This clonotype showed up just a few times. V and J are TRBV29-1 and TRBJ2-7, with D possibly matching TRBD1 (5 bases). The V and J ends lost 5 bases and 4 bases respectively, with 9 bases between them. CDR3 length: 11 residues. CDR1 and CDR2 (germline): SQVTM, ANQGSEA. As DNA, the CDR3 is TGCAGCGTTTCAGGGAATTACGAGCAGTACTTC. Amino acids: CSVSGNYEQYF.

This clonotype was seen a few times. The CDR3 bases are TGTGCCAGCAGTTTGAGGATTAGGGGGAACACCGGGGAGCTGTTTTTT. Translated: CASSLRIRGNTGELFF. The chain employs TRBV28 and TRBJ2-2, with D tentatively TRBD1 (5 bases). Trimming took 3 bases from V and 1 from J, leaving 12 bases between them. Germline loops: CDR1 MDHEN, CDR2 SYDVKM. The CDR3 totals 16 residues.

V gene TRBV20-1 combines with J gene TRBJ2-7; 8 bases align to TRBD2. The germline gives CDR1 DFQATT, CDR2 SNEGSKA (reference sequence). The CDR3 contains 14 residues. Germline trimming cut 7 bases from V and 3 bases from J; bases unmatched to any gene: 11. The CDR3 nucleotides are TGCAGTGTAAGGGGATTCCTAGCGGGCTACGAGCAGTACTTC. Encoded protein: CSVRGFLAGYEQYF.

This clonotype was picked up many times. The chain links TRBV7-4 to TRBJ1-1; TRBD1 might be the D (6 bases). Germline V gives CDR1 SGHVT, CDR2 SQSDAQ. The CDR3 has 19 amino acids. V gave up 1 base and J gave up 3 bases, with 24 bases separating them. CDR3 sequence: CASSLEEKPGHPRHTEAFF. For the CDR3, the DNA is TGTGCCAGCAGCTTAGAAGAAAAGCCGGGACACCCTCGGCACACTGAAGCTTTCTTT. Together with reference TRBV7-4 and TRBJ1-1, the CDR3 gives the full variable domain: GAGVSQSPRYKVAKRGRDVALRCDSISGHVTLYWYRQTLGQGSEVLTYSQSDAQRDKSGRPSGRFSAERPERSVSTLKIQRTEQGDSAVYLCASSLEEKPGHPRHTEAFFGQGTRLTVV.

The chain employs TRBV28 and TRBJ2-7, with 9 bases that match TRBD1. The CDR3 runs 16 residues. Unmatched junction bases numbered 10, after V lost 4 bases and J lost 3 bases. The V gene's germline CDR1 is MDHEN and CDR2 SYDVKM. CDR3 DNA sequence: TGTGCCAGCAGTTCCCCGTCCGGGACAGGGCACTACGAGCAGTACTTC. It is translated as CASSSPSGTGHYEQYF.

The chain uses TRBV19 and TRBJ2-1, with a tentative D call TRBD2 (6 bases). The V end was cut by 3 bases, the J end by 9 bases, with 15 bases between. This CDR3 is built from 14 residues. CDR1 and CDR2 (germline): LNHDA, SQIVND (reference sequence). CDR3 DNA sequence: TGTGCCAGTAGTATCGGCGGGAACTTGGGTGAGCAGTTCTTC. It yields the protein CASSIGGNLGEQFF.

This clonotype was picked up a small number of times. The rearrangement links TRBV4-1 to TRBJ2-6, with TRBD1 identical over 10 bases. CDR1 MGHRA and CDR2 YSYEKL come from the germline V gene. V lost 2 bases and J lost 0; bases outside the gene matches: 4. The CDR3 has 18 residues. CDR3 sequence: CASSQTGTGVSGANVLTF. CDR3 nucleotides: TGCGCCAGCAGCCAAACCGGGACAGGGGTCTCTGGGGCCAACGTCCTGACTTTC.